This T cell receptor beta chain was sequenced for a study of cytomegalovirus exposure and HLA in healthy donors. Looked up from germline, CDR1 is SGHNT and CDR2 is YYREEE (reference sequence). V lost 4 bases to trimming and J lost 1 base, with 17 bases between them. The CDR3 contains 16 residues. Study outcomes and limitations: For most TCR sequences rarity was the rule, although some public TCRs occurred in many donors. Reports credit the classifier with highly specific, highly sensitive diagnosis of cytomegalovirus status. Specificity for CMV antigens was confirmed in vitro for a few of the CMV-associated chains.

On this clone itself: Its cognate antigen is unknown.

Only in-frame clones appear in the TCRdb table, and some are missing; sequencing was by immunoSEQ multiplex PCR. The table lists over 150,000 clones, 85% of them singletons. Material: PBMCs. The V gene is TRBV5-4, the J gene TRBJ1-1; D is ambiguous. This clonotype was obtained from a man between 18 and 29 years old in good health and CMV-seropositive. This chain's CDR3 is CASSPSGREWNTEAFF. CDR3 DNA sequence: TGTGCCAGCAGCCCTTCGGGGAGGGAGTGGAACACTGAAGCTTTCTTT.